This T cell receptor (beta chain) was retrieved from a study of T cell changes during pregnancy in multiple sclerosis. CDR1 is ENHRY and CDR2 is SYGVKD in the germline V gene. V lost 3 bases, J lost 0 bases, and 13 bases lay in between. The CDR3 extends over 16 amino acids. Repertoires were generated with immunoSEQ multiplex PCR, while TCRdb's copy carries only in-frame clones and drops some. The table shows about 47,000 clones, with roughly 92% occurring only once. The chain is built from TRBV10-3 and TRBJ2-3, with a tentative D call TRBD1 (6 bases). Sequenced material: peripheral blood, taken after pregnancy. The receptor was isolated from a female donor with multiple sclerosis, enrolled in a pregnancy study. CDR3 loop: CAISESRDTSTDTQYF. CDR3 DNA sequence: TGTGCCATCAGTGAATCCCGGGACACCAGCACAGATACGCAGTATTTT.